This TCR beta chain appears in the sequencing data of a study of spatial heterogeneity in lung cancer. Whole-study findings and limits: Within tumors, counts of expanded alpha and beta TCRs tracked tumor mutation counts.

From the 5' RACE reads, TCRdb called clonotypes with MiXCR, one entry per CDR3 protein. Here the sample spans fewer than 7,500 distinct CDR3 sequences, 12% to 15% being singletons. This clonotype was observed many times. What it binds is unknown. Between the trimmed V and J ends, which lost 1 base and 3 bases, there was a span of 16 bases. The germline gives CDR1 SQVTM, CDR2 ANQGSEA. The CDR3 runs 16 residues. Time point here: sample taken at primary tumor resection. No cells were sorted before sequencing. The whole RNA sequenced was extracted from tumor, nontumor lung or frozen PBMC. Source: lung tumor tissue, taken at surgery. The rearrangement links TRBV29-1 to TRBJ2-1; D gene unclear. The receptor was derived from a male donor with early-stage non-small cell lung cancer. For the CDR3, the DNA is TGCAGCGTTGAAGGCAGAGGTCAGTCTAACTACAATGAGCAGTTCTTC. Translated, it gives CSVEGRGQSNYNEQFF.